These T cell receptor beta chains were read from a single sample in a study of Ad26.COV2.S vaccination and SARS-CoV-2 variants. Here immunoSEQ multiplex PCR was the method, and the copy in TCRdb shows in-frame clones only, minus some. This sample has a few hundred thousand clones, with 83% found just once. Sequencing used peripheral blood, obtained in a trial of Ad26.COV2.S vaccine versus placebo. Every receptor here comes from a person aged 18-65 years who received the Ad26.COV2.S COVID-19 vaccine or a placebo. Both conserved end residues are trimmed from each CDR3. Each record gives: D gene, V gene, CDR3 protein. D genes are given only for firm matches.

D gene: .; V gene: TRBV4-3; CDR3 protein: ASSQDRRQGGREQY
D gene: .; V gene: TRBV5-4; CDR3 protein: ASSFYGAAQETQY
D gene: .; V gene: TRBV3-1/TRBV3-2; CDR3 protein: ASSRQESRYTIY
D gene: .; V gene: TRBV5-1; CDR3 protein: ASSLQGSTEAF
D gene: TRBD1; V gene: TRBV4-2; CDR3 protein: ASSHDGTGKITDTQY
D gene: .; V gene: TRBV7-2; CDR3 protein: ASSVTANTEAF
D gene: TRBD1; V gene: TRBV13; CDR3 protein: ASSRGGHEQY
D gene: .; V gene: TRBV6-6; CDR3 protein: ASRTGTNNQPQH
D gene: .; V gene: TRBV7-9; CDR3 protein: ASLLNSNTEAF
D gene: .; V gene: TRBV23-1; CDR3 protein: ASSQSGGEQF
D gene: TRBD2; V gene: TRBV13; CDR3 protein: ASSDGTNLF
D gene: TRBD1; V gene: TRBV7-3; CDR3 protein: ASSPNDRASEQY
D gene: .; V gene: TRBV15; CDR3 protein: ATSKRTSMFLEQY
D gene: .; V gene: TRBV5-5; CDR3 protein: ASSLRAEAF
D gene: .; V gene: TRBV5-1; CDR3 protein: ASNGGLGETQY
D gene: .; V gene: TRBV4-1; CDR3 protein: ASSPRQTHQDTQY
D gene: TRBD1; V gene: TRBV4-1; CDR3 protein: ASSQSRGSGDNQPQH
D gene: .; V gene: TRBV7-9; CDR3 protein: ASSYASGTAGGYT
D gene: .; V gene: TRBV7-9; CDR3 protein: ASSRLRTPEEQRY
D gene: .; V gene: TRBV5-1; CDR3 protein: ASTPRGLGTDTQY
D gene: .; V gene: TRBV3-1/TRBV3-2; CDR3 protein: ASSQGPEKSYEQY
D gene: .; V gene: TRBV6-1; CDR3 protein: ASSDSEGHRTEAF
D gene: .; V gene: TRBV3-1/TRBV3-2; CDR3 protein: ASSQVGAEKLF
D gene: .; V gene: TRBV7-2; CDR3 protein: ASSLGARGTDTQY
D gene: .; V gene: TRBV7-2; CDR3 protein: ASSLMGPRLENEQF
D gene: .; V gene: TRBV5-1; CDR3 protein: ASRTGGTDTQY
D gene: .; V gene: TRBV6-5; CDR3 protein: ASRPSADGNTIY
D gene: TRBD2; V gene: TRBV2; CDR3 protein: ASGKNSGRETQY
D gene: .; V gene: TRBV19; CDR3 protein: ASSTLGERVTDTQY
D gene: .; V gene: TRBV7-2; CDR3 protein: ASSLAYADTQY
D gene: .; V gene: TRBV9; CDR3 protein: ASSVSGPGTEAF
D gene: .; V gene: TRBV7-9; CDR3 protein: ASSFEEKLF
D gene: .; V gene: TRBV28; CDR3 protein: ASRGAPLHYGYT
D gene: .; V gene: TRBV27; CDR3 protein: ASTQSQGYMGGEQY
D gene: .; V gene: TRBV6-6; CDR3 protein: ASSQDGLGNQPQH
D gene: .; V gene: TRBV12-5; CDR3 protein: ASGLGSTGPSSSYNSPLH
D gene: .; V gene: TRBV2; CDR3 protein: ASTNYNEQF